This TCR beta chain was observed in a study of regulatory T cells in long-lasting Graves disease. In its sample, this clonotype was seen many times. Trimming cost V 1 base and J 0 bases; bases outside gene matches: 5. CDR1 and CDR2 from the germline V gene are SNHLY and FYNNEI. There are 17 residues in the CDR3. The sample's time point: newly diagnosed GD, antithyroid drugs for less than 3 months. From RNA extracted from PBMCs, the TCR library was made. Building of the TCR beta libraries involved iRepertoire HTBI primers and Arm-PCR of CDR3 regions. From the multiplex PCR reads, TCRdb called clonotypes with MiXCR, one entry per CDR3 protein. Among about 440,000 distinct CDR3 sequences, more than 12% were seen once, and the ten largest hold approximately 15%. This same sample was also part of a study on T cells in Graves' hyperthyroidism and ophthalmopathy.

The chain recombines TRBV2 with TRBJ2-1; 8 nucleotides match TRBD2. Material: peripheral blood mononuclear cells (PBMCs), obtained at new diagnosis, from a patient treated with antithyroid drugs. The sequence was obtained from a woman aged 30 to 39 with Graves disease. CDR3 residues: CASSEGTSLSSYNEQFF. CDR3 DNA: TGTGCCAGCAGTGAAGGGACTAGCCTGAGCTCCTACAATGAGCAGTTCTTC.